This TCR beta chain was documented in a study of beta chain features in type 1 diabetes. Overall study findings and caveats: Insertion counts at VDJ junctions were lower in type 1 diabetes patients, who also showed more deletions there. For patients, the naive, central memory and Treg TCRB repertoires appeared more alike than for healthy donors.

In total, each donor contributed a single heparinised blood draw that averaged about 100 mL. The authors reverse transcribed all of the isolated RNA, so sequencing captured expressed TCRB transcripts. Naive, central memory and regulatory T cell samples averaged roughly 3.7 million immunoSEQ reads each. Assay: immunoSEQ multiplex PCR; the TCRdb copy retains only in-frame clones and omits some. The sample holds fewer than 200,000 clones; about 7.3% are singletons and the top ten take nearly 0.65%. Germline CDR1 reads MNHEY; CDR2 reads SVGAGI. The CDR3 extends over 15 amino acids. The V gene end was trimmed by 4 bases and the J gene end by 2 bases; junction bases not matched to a gene: 4. This clone was seen a few times. Antigen: not known.

Sequenced: central memory CD4+ T cells from blood. The V gene is TRBV6-5, the J gene TRBJ2-7, with 11 bases identical to TRBD1. The sequence came from a man aged 18 to 29 in good health. For the CDR3, the DNA is TGTGCCAGCAGTTCACCGGGACAGGGGGCCTACGAGCAGTACTTC. It is translated as CASSSPGQGAYEQYF.